These 19 T cell receptor beta chains share one sample of origin, sequenced in a study of cytotoxic CD8 clonotypes in ibrutinib-treated CLL. The assay was immunoSEQ multiplex PCR, and TCRdb's table has in-frame clones only and misses some. The table records some 310,000 clones, about 80% of them present only once. Sample: PBMCs, taken before ibrutinib treatment. Receptors were obtained from a human donor with chronic lymphocytic leukemia.

V gene TRBV15 combines with J gene TRBJ2-3; D call uncertain. Germline CDR1 reads LNHNV; CDR2 reads YYDKDF (reference sequence). The CDR3 length is 15 residues. Trimming removed 2 bases at V and 2 bases at J, with 11 bases between. CDR3 protein: CATSRNPVLTDTQYF. CDR3 nucleotide sequence: TGTGCCACCAGCAGAAATCCCGTCCTCACAGATACGCAGTATTTT.

This rearrangement joins TRBV9 to TRBJ2-5; TRBD2 aligns across 9 bases. The CDR3 loop spans 15 amino acids. The germline V gene has CDR1 SGDLS and CDR2 YYNGEE. Trimming took 3 bases from V and 2 from J; bases not matched to a gene: 5. Here the CDR3 DNA reads TGTGCCAGCAGCGCGGGACTAGCTACTCAAGAGACCCAGTACTTC. As protein: CASSAGLATQETQYF.

The gene calls are TRBV11-2 and TRBJ2-7; 8 positions match TRBD2. Losses at the gene ends were 0 bases for V and 3 bases for J; bases not matched to a gene: 1. Germline-derived CDR1 and CDR2 are SGHAT and FQNNGV. CDR3 length: 14 amino acids. The CDR3 bases are TGTGCCAGCAGCTTAGACGGGACTAGCTACGAGCAGTACTTC. Protein: CASSLDGTSYEQYF.

Details on this clone: Sequence at one end of the junction differs from germline and may be a read error. J is TRBJ1-3 and V is TRBV7-6; D is perhaps TRBD1 (6 bases). Germline V gene lookup returns CDR1 SGHVS and CDR2 FNYEAQ. The CDR3 is 17 amino acids. The CDR3 reads CASSLATQGEAGNTTYF. DNA for the CDR3: TGTGCCAGCAGCTTAGCGACACAGGGAGAAGCTGGAAACACCACATATTTT.

The chain employs TRBV5-4 and TRBJ1-3; D call uncertain. Trimming shortened V by 1 base and J by 4 bases, and 3 bases separated the two germline ends. Germline V lookup: CDR1 SGHNT, CDR2 YYREEE (reference sequence). This CDR3 is 12 amino acids long. The CDR3 DNA is TGTGCCAGCAGCTTGTGGGGAAACACCATATATTTT. This encodes CASSLWGNTIYF. The full variable domain, rest sourced from reference TRBV5-4 and TRBJ1-3, is ETGVTQSPTHLIKTRGQQVTLRCSSQSGHNTVSWYQQALGQGPQFIFQYYREEENGRGNFPPRFSGLQFPNYSSELNVNALELDDSALYLCASSLWGNTIYFGEGSWLTVV.

This clone was detected only once. The rearrangement uses TRBV30 and TRBJ2-3; TRBD1 might be the D (7 bases). The CDR3 has 13 residues. Looked up from germline, CDR1 is GTSNPN and CDR2 is SVGIG (reference sequence). With 2 bases removed from V and 4 bases from J, the gap between germline ends came to 10 bases. The CDR3 here is CAWSRRGADTQYF. The DNA of the CDR3 is TGTGCCTGGAGTCGCAGGGGGGCAGATACGCAGTATTTT.

This clone is a singleton in its sample. This chain connects TRBV2 to TRBJ1-2; D remains ambiguous. Trimming took 5 bases from V and 8 from J, leaving 15 bases between them. Germline V lookup: CDR1 SNHLY, CDR2 FYNNEI. This CDR3 has 13 amino acids. The CDR3 spells CASSLSTASGYTF. The CDR3 DNA reads TGTGCCAGCAGTCTTAGCACGGCATCCGGCTACACCTTC.

The V and J genes are TRBV7-8 and TRBJ2-6; D gene unclear. Germline loops: CDR1 SGHVS, CDR2 FQNEAQ. With 1 base removed from V and 0 bases from J, the gap between germline ends came to 7 bases. The CDR3 runs 16 residues. Here the CDR3 reads CASSLVWGSGANVLTF. CDR3 DNA sequence: TGTGCCAGCAGCTTAGTGTGGGGCTCTGGGGCCAACGTCCTGACTTTC.

The rearrangement uses TRBV4-3 and TRBJ1-2; 8 positions match TRBD1. Trimming cost V 4 bases and J 4 bases; bases outside gene matches: 11. CDR1 is LGHNA and CDR2 is YSLEER in the germline V gene. The CDR3 extends over 16 amino acids. CDR3 DNA: TGCGCCAGCAGCCTCATGGGTGGGACAGGTTCCTATGGCTACACCTTC. It is translated as CASSLMGGTGSYGYTF.

A remark on this clone: Within the sample, other DNA sequences also encode this same CDR3. The chain combines TRBV18 with TRBJ2-7; D not resolved. The CDR3 has 11 amino acids. V was trimmed by 3 bases and J by 3 bases, leaving 3 bases between them. CDR1 is KGHSH, CDR2 LQKENI, per germline. The CDR3 protein is CASSPGYEQYF. The CDR3 nucleotides read TGTGCCAGCTCACCGGGCTACGAGCAGTACTTC.

This clone was detected a few times. The chain is built from TRBV9 and TRBJ1-1; D not resolved. The germline V gene encodes CDR1 SGDLS and CDR2 YYNGEE. V shed 0 bases and J shed 7 bases, with 13 bases lying between them. This CDR3 comprises 14 residues. CDR3 sequence reads: CASSVGAGWNEAFF. In DNA form, the CDR3 reads TGTGCCAGCAGCGTAGGGGCGGGTTGGAATGAAGCTTTCTTT. Looking up the rest from reference TRBV9 and TRBJ1-1 gives the full variable domain: DSGVTQTPKHLITATGQRVTLRCSPRSGDLSVYWYQQSLDQGLQFLIQYYNGEERAKGNILERFSAQQFPDLHSELNLSSLELGDSALYFCASSVGAGWNEAFFGQGTRLTVV.

J is TRBJ1-2 and V is TRBV18; no definite D call. V gave up 6 bases and J gave up 4 bases, with 18 bases separating them. Germline CDR1 KGHSH, CDR2 LQKENI. CDR3 length: 15 residues. The CDR3 region has the DNA TGTGCCAGCTCGCCCTGGTCGCCGCCTGGCTATGGCTACACCTTC. This codes for CASSPWSPPGYGYTF.

This clone has a single count. The CDR3 sequence is CASSFPQLSGLDQPRTDTQYF. The CDR3 DNA follows: TGCGCCAGCAGCTTCCCCCAGCTATCCGGACTAGATCAGCCCCGCACAGATACGCAGTATTTT. J is TRBJ2-3 and V is TRBV5-1; TRBD2 matches 7 bases. V lost 2 bases to trimming and J lost 1 base; unmatched junction nucleotides: 22. The CDR3 extends over 21 amino acids. CDR1 is SGHRS, CDR2 YFSETQ, per germline.

This clone was detected a few times. V gene TRBV25-1 combines with J gene TRBJ2-1; 12 bases are shared with TRBD2. Looked up from germline, CDR1 is MGHDK and CDR2 is SYGVNS. The V and J ends lost 8 bases and 12 bases, in that order; junction bases with no gene match: 11. The CDR3 is made up of 14 amino acids. The CDR3 DNA reads as TGTGCCAGCTTTACGGGACTAGCGGGTGACGGGCAGTTCTTC. Protein product: CASFTGLAGDGQFF.

The chain employs TRBV18 and TRBJ2-5; TRBD2 agrees at 9 bases. V dropped 0 bases and J dropped 0; count of bases not matched to a gene: 5. The CDR3 is 17 amino acids. Per the germline V gene, CDR1 is KGHSH and CDR2 is LQKENI. As DNA, the CDR3 is TGTGCCAGCTCACCACCGAGGGCTAGCGGGAACCAAGAGACCCAGTACTTC. Amino acid sequence: CASSPPRASGNQETQYF.

This chain connects TRBV6-5 to TRBJ1-2; 10 bases line up with TRBD1. The CDR3 is made up of 15 amino acids. The germline V gene has CDR1 MNHEY and CDR2 SVGAGI. V lost 7 bases, J lost 0 bases, and 5 bases stayed unmatched. The CDR3 DNA is TGTGCCAGCACGACAGGGGGCAATTCTAACTATGGCTACACCTTC. This encodes CASTTGGNSNYGYTF.

The chain employs TRBV5-6 and TRBJ1-2; D unresolved. Trimming shortened V by 0 bases and J by 7 bases, and 10 bases separated the two germline ends. CDR1 is SGHDT and CDR2 is YYEEEE in the germline V gene. The CDR3 totals 13 residues. The CDR3: CASSLGSPGGYTF. The CDR3 region has the DNA TGTGCCAGCAGCTTGGGGTCTCCGGGTGGCTACACCTTC. Complete variable domain (other parts from reference TRBV5-6 and TRBJ1-2): DAGVTQSPTHLIKTRGQQVTLRCSPKSGHDTVSWYQQALGQGPQFIFQYYEEEERQRGNFPDRFSGHQFPNYSSELNVNALLLGDSALYLCASSLGSPGGYTFGSGTRLTVV.

A single count supports this clone. The chain carries TRBV28 and TRBJ2-5; the D gene is possibly TRBD1 (5 bases). The germline gives CDR1 MDHEN, CDR2 SYDVKM. CDR3 size: 15 residues. Trimming took off 8 bases at V and 2 bases at J, with 18 bases between the two ends. The CDR3 DNA reads TGTGCCAGCTCAGACCGAGCAGGGTTACAAGAGACCCAGTACTTC. Translation: CASSDRAGLQETQYF.

The CDR3 loop is CASSFLASGTNEQFF. The CDR3 DNA is TGTGCCAGCAGTTTCCTCGCTAGCGGGACAAATGAGCAGTTCTTC. This chain connects TRBV27 to TRBJ2-1; 9 bases align to TRBD2. The junction had 7 bases not matched to a gene; V was cut back by 3 bases and J by 7 bases. CDR1 and CDR2 from the germline V gene are MNHEY and SMNVEV (reference sequence). The CDR3 runs 15 residues.